This T cell receptor beta chain is from a study of cytomegalovirus exposure and HLA in healthy donors. V trimming: 2 bases; J trimming: 1 base; junction bases outside the gene matches: 0. The V gene's germline CDR1 is MRHNA and CDR2 SNTAGT. The CDR3 length is 14 residues. Using immunoSEQ multiplex PCR, the repertoire was profiled, and TCRdb retains in-frame clones only, with some absent. Found here are about 98,000 clones, around 88% of them singletons; the top ten hold approximately 4%. The sequenced sample consisted of PBMCs. The chain couples TRBV6-4 to TRBJ2-3; 7 bases align to TRBD1. The clonotype originates from a woman younger than 45 in good health and CMV-seronegative. CDR3 sequence (DNA): TGTGCCAGCAGTGACGGACAGGGCACAGATACGCAGTATTTT. Its translation is CASSDGQGTDTQYF.